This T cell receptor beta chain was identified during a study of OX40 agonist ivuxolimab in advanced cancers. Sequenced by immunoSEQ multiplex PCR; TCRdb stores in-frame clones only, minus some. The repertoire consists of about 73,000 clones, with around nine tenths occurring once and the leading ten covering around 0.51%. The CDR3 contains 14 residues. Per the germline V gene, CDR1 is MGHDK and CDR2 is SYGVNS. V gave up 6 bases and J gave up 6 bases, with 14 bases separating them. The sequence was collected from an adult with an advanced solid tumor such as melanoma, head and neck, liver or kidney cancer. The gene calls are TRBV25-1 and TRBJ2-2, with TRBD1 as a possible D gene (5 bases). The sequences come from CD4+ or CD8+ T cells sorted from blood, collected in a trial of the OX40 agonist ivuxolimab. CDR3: CASRQVGQSGELFF. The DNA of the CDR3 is TGTGCCAGCAGACAGGTGGGGCAATCCGGGGAGCTGTTTTTT.